The 19 T cell receptor beta chains below were found in one sample sequenced in a study of blood T cell repertoires in COVID-19. Data came from immunoSEQ multiplex PCR; TCRdb stores just in-frame clones and leaves some out. The data show approximately 180,000 clones, with about 85% seen just once and roughly 9.2% held by the top ten. The material sequenced was peripheral blood. The receptor set was obtained from a woman of 80 years or more with acute or convalescent COVID-19.

This chain links TRBV7-2 with TRBJ2-2; D is unclear. The V gene lost 3 bases and the J gene lost 0 bases, with 8 bases spanning the gap. CDR1 and CDR2 (germline): SGHTA, FQGNSA. The CDR3 sequence is 15 residues long. The CDR3 protein is CASSFSLSNTGELFF. CDR3 nucleotide sequence: TGTGCCAGCAGCTTTTCCCTGTCGAACACCGGGGAGCTGTTTTTT.

V is TRBV6-5 and J is TRBJ2-1; 14 bases agree with TRBD2. The CDR3 spans 16 residues. Germline V gives CDR1 MNHEY, CDR2 SVGAGI. Losses at the gene ends were 4 bases for V and 4 bases for J; bases not matched to a gene: 3. DNA for the CDR3: TGTGCCAGCAGTTCGGGGACTAGCGGGGGTTACAATGAGCAGTTCTTC. It yields the protein CASSSGTSGGYNEQFF.

The V call is TRBV27, the J call TRBJ2-2; no clear D gene. The CDR3 is 13 residues long. Trimming stripped 5 bases from V and 0 bases from J, with 4 bases between. Looked up from germline, CDR1 is MNHEY and CDR2 is SMNVEV (reference sequence). The CDR3 DNA reads TGTGCCAGCAGTCTTGCGAACACCGGGGAGCTGTTTTTT. Translated: CASSLANTGELFF.

The chain couples TRBV5-1 to TRBJ2-3; 9 bases fit TRBD1. With 4 bases clipped from V and 2 bases from J, the junction kept 8 bases outside the gene matches. CDR1 SGHRS and CDR2 YFSETQ come from the germline V gene. The CDR3 contains 16 residues. The CDR3 is CASSPSRDRATDTQYF. The DNA for the CDR3 is TGCGCCAGCAGCCCCAGCCGGGACAGGGCCACAGATACGCAGTATTTT.

This sequence joins TRBV19 and TRBJ1-2; 8 bases match TRBD1. V was pared by 7 bases and J by 0 bases, with 16 bases of the junction left unmatched. Per germline, CDR1 LNHDA and CDR2 SQIVND (reference sequence). This CDR3 is 18 amino acids long. This chain's CDR3 is CASNPGQGLFLANYGYTF. CDR3 nucleotide sequence: TGTGCCAGTAATCCCGGACAGGGACTCTTCTTAGCTAACTATGGCTACACCTTC.

The chain couples TRBV14 to TRBJ2-1; D is ambiguous. The V gene's germline CDR1 is SGHDN and CDR2 FVKESK. Trimming stripped 5 bases from V and 1 base from J, with 9 bases between. This CDR3 is 14 amino acids long. The CDR3 region has the DNA TGTGCCAGCAGCATGCGGCCATCCTACAATGAGCAGTTCTTC. Protein sequence: CASSMRPSYNEQFF.

This clone was detected only once. V is TRBV5-4 and J is TRBJ2-1, with 10 bases lining up with TRBD2. The V gene's germline CDR1 is SGHNT and CDR2 YYREEE (reference sequence). Trimming at V came to 6 bases and at J to 0 bases, leaving 9 bases not matched to a gene. The CDR3 has 17 residues. The CDR3 here is CASTLGSGGDSYNEQFF. DNA of the CDR3: TGTGCCAGCACGCTGGGGAGCGGGGGGGACTCCTACAATGAGCAGTTCTTC.

This clone was picked up one time. The chain is built from TRBV18 and TRBJ1-1, with D maybe TRBD1 (5 bases). The V gene's germline CDR1 is KGHSH and CDR2 LQKENI. The CDR3 has 14 residues. Trimming pared 3 bases from V and 7 bases from J, leaving 15 bases between. The CDR3 is CASSPVGGGGEAFF. CDR3 coding DNA: TGTGCCAGCTCACCGGTGGGGGGAGGAGGTGAAGCTTTCTTT.

The chain combines TRBV9 with TRBJ2-7; possibly TRBD2 for D (5 bases). Trimming cost V 5 bases and J 4 bases, with 19 bases left between them. Per germline, CDR1 SGDLS and CDR2 YYNGEE. The CDR3 has 15 amino acids. The CDR3 bases are TGTGCCAGCAGTTCGGACTCCTCAATCCTTTACGAGCAGTACTTC. As protein: CASSSDSSILYEQYF.

V is TRBV29-1 and J is TRBJ2-2; 11 positions match TRBD1. The J segment lost 4 bases and the V segment lost 4 bases, leaving 5 bases of the junction unmatched. Germline CDR1 SQVTM, CDR2 ANQGSEA. The CDR3 extends over 15 amino acids. The CDR3 region has the DNA TGCAGCGTTGGCGGACAGGGGGCGTTCACCGGGGAGCTGTTTTTT. It codes for CSVGGQGAFTGELFF.

This rearrangement joins TRBV24-1 to TRBJ2-7; D perhaps matches TRBD1 (5 bases). Trimming pared 5 bases from V and 3 bases from J, leaving 7 bases between. The germline gives CDR1 KGHDR, CDR2 SFDVKD. CDR3 length: 12 amino acids. CDR3 in DNA: TGTGCCACCAGTGCAACAGGCTACGAGCAGTACTTC. This sequence encodes CATSATGYEQYF.

This sequence joins TRBV11-2 and TRBJ1-2; 7 bases agree with TRBD1. The CDR3 contains 15 residues. Trimming cost V 1 base and J 4 bases; bases outside gene matches: 6. Germline assignment: CDR1 SGHAT and CDR2 FQNNGV. CDR3 residues: CASSLVRGVSYGYTF. The DNA of the CDR3 is TGTGCCAGCAGCTTAGTCAGGGGGGTTTCCTATGGCTACACCTTC.

The CDR3 region is CASSLAYTTEAFF. The DNA for the CDR3 is TGTGCCAGCAGCTTAGCGTACACCACTGAAGCTTTCTTT. The chain recombines TRBV7-9 with TRBJ1-1; the D is unclear. V was clipped by 0 bases and J by 4 bases, with 6 bases between them. Germline CDR1 and CDR2: SEHNR and FQNEAQ (reference sequence). The CDR3 runs 13 residues. Combining the CDR3 with reference TRBV7-9 and TRBJ1-1 gives the whole variable domain DTGVSQNPRHKITKRGQNVTFRCDPISEHNRLYWYRQTLGQGPEFLTYFQNEAQLEKSRLLSDRFSAERPKGSFSTLEIQRTEQGDSAMYLCASSLAYTTEAFFGQGTRLTVV.

This chain connects TRBV18 to TRBJ1-2; 8 nucleotides align to TRBD1. J was trimmed by 4 bases and V by 2 bases; bases with no gene match: 9. Germline V gene lookup returns CDR1 KGHSH and CDR2 LQKENI. This CDR3 comprises 16 residues. The CDR3: CASSPATGVSGYGYTF. Written as DNA, the CDR3 is TGTGCCAGCTCACCAGCGACAGGGGTTTCAGGCTATGGCTACACCTTC.

This chain links TRBV30 with TRBJ2-3; D is unresolved. Germline CDR1 is GTSNPN and CDR2 is SVGIG (reference sequence). This CDR3 region has 14 residues. The V end was cut by 3 bases, the J end by 0 bases, with 10 bases between. The CDR3, as DNA: TGTGCCTGGAGGGGCGCCCCTAGCACAGATACGCAGTATTTT. Translated: CAWRGAPSTDTQYF.

V is TRBV19 and J is TRBJ2-5; 10 bases are shared with TRBD1. The junction had 6 bases not matched to a gene; V was cut back by 3 bases and J by 5 bases. This CDR3 is built from 15 residues. From germline, CDR1 is LNHDA and CDR2 SQIVND (reference sequence). The CDR3 DNA is TGTGCCAGTAGTATGGGACAGGGGTTTGGGGAGACCCAGTACTTC. It translates to CASSMGQGFGETQYF.

The chain links TRBV5-4 to TRBJ2-5; 9 nucleotides line up with TRBD2. The CDR3 contains 15 residues. J lost 1 base, V lost 4 bases, and 5 bases had no gene match. Germline loops: CDR1 SGHNT, CDR2 YYREEE (reference sequence). CDR3 DNA: TGTGCCAGCAGCCCGTCGACTAGCGGCCAAGAGACCCAGTACTTC. Protein sequence: CASSPSTSGQETQYF.

This chain joins TRBV19 and TRBJ1-1; tentative D call: TRBD1 (6 bases). The CDR3 covers 14 residues. The V end was cut by 5 bases, the J end by 11 bases, with 21 bases between. Germline CDR1 reads LNHDA; CDR2 reads SQIVND (reference sequence). CDR3 residues: CASSLFPGDQGAFF. DNA for the CDR3: TGTGCCAGTAGTCTTTTCCCAGGGGATCAAGGCGCTTTCTTT.

The J gene is TRBJ2-5, the V gene TRBV25-1; D is unclear. V lost 0 bases and J 4 bases, leaving 9 bases between the germline ends. Germline loops: CDR1 MGHDK, CDR2 SYGVNS. This CDR3 comprises 14 residues. CDR3 sequence (DNA): TGTGCCAGCAGTGAATATGCGAGAGGAGAGACCCAGTACTTC. Translation: CASSEYARGETQYF.